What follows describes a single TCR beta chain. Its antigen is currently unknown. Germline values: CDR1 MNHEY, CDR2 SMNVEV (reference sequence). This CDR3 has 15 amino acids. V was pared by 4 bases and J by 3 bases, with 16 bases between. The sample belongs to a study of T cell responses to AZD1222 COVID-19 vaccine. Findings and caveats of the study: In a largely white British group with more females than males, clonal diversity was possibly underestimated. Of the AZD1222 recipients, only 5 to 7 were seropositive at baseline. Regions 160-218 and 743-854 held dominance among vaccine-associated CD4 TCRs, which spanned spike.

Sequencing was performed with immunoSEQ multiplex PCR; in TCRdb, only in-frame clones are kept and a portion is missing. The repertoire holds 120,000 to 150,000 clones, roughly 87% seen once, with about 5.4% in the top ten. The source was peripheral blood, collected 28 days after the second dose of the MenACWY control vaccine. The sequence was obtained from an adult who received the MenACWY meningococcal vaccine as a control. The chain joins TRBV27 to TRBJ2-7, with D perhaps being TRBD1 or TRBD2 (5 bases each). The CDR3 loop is CASSSRDGMLYEQYF. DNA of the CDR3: TGTGCCAGCAGTTCCCGGGACGGTATGCTCTACGAGCAGTACTTC.